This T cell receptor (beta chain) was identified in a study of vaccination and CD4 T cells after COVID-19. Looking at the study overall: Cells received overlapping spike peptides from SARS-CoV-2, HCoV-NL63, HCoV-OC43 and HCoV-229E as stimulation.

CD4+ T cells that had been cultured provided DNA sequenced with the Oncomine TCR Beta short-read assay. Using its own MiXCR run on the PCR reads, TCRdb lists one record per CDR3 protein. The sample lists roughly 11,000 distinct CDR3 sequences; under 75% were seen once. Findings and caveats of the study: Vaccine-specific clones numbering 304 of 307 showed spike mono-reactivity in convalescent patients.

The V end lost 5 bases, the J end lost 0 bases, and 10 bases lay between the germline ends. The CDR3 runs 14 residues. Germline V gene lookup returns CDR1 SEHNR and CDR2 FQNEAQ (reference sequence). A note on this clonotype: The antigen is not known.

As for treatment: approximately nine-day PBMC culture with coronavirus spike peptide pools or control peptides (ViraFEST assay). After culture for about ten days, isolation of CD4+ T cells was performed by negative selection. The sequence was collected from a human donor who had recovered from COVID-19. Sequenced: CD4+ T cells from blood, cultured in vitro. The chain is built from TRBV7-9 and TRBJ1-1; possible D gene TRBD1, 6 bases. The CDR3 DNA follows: TGTGCCAGCAGCCCCCAGGGGATGAACACTGAAGCTTTCTTT. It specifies CASSPQGMNTEAFF.